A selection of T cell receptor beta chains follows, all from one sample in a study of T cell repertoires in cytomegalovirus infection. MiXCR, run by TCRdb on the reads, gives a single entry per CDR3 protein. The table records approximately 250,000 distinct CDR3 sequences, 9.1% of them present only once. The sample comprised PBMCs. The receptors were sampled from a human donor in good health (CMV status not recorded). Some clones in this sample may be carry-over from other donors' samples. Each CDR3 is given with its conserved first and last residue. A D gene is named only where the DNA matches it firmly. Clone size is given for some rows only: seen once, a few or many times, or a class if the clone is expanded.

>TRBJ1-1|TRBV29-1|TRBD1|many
CSTTTGVVTEAFF
TGCAGCACTACGACAGGGGTGGTCACTGAAGCTTTCTTT
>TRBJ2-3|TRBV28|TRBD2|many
CASSPLGRGTSGVDTQYF
TGTGCCAGCAGCCCCTTGGGTAGGGGGACTAGCGGGGTGGATACGCAGTATTTT
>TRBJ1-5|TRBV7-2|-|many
CASSLTGYQPQHF
TGTGCCAGCAGCTTAACGGGTTATCAGCCCCAGCATTTT
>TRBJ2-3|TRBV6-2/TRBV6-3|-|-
CASSYRGIASTDTQYF
TGTGCCAGCAGTTACAGGGGCATCGCTAGCACAGATACGCAGTATTTT
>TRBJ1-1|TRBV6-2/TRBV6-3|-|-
CASSEAGVNTEAFF
TGTGCCAGCAGCGAGGCGGGAGTGAACACTGAAGCTTTCTTT
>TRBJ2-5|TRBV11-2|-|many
CASSKRPGGEETQYF
TGTGCCAGCAGCAAGAGACCAGGGGGGGAAGAGACCCAGTACTTC
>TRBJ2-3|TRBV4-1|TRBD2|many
CASSSQRLAGTDTQYF
TGCGCCAGCAGCTCCCAGAGGCTAGCGGGGACAGATACGCAGTATTTT
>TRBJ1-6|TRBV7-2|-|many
CASSLGSMTNSPLHF
TGTGCCAGCAGCTTAGGATCCATGACGAATTCACCCCTCCACTTT
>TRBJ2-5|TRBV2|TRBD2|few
CASRAFSGREETQYF
TGTGCCAGCAGAGCCTTTAGCGGGAGGGAAGAGACCCAGTACTTC
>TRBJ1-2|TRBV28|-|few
CASNPWTSINYGYTF
TGTGCCAGCAATCCTTGGACAAGTATTAACTATGGCTACACCTTC
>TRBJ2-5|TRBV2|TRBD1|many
CASSSRDRVETQYF
TGTGCCAGCAGTAGCCGGGACAGGGTTGAGACCCAGTACTTC
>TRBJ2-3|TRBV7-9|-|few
CASTPGRSTGKLSTDTQYF
TGTGCCAGCACTCCAGGGCGGAGCACAGGGAAGTTAAGCACAGATACGCAGTATTTT
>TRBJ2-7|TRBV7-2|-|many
CASSLELAGRREGEQYF
TGTGCCAGCAGCTTAGAATTGGCGGGGAGACGTGAGGGCGAGCAGTACTTC
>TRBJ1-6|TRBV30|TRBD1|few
CACGDRYNSPLHF
TGTGCCTGTGGGGACAGGTATAATTCACCCCTCCACTTT
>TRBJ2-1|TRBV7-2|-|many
CASSGPVGREFF
TGTGCCAGCAGCGGGCCAGTTGGACGAGAGTTCTTC
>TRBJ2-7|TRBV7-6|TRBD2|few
CASSFQAIAGGSPHEQYF
TGTGCCAGCAGCTTTCAAGCCATAGCGGGAGGGTCGCCCCACGAGCAGTACTTC
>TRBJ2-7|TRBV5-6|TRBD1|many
CASSLTGDLTYEQYF
TGTGCCAGCAGCTTGACAGGGGACCTTACCTACGAGCAGTACTTC
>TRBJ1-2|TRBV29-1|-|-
CSVEGEGYGYTF
TGCAGCGTTGAGGGGGAGGGCTATGGCTACACCTTC
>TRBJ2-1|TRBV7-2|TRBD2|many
CASSLAGSGTHNEQFF
TGTGCCAGCAGCTTAGCGGGCAGCGGGACCCACAATGAGCAGTTCTTC
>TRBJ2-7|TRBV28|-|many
CASSSPKGLPYEQYF
TGTGCCAGCAGTTCCCCGAAGGGTCTACCCTACGAGCAGTACTTC
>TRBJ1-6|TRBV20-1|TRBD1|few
CSAPDRVQGSPLHF
TGCAGTGCCCCGGACAGGGTACAGGGGTCACCCCTCCACTTT
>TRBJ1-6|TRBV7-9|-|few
CASSSGSNTYNSPLHF
TGTGCCAGCAGCTCGGGGTCTAATACCTATAATTCACCCCTCCACTTT
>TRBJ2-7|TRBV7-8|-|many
CASSLAPRETHEQYF
TGTGCCAGCAGCTTAGCCCCCAGGGAAACCCACGAGCAGTACTTC
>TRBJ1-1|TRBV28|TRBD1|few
CASRPDREGTFF
TGTGCCAGCAGGCCGGACAGGGAAGGAACTTTCTTT
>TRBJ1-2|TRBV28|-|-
CASRPGAAAYGYTF
TGTGCCAGCAGACCCGGGGCGGCAGCGTATGGCTACACCTTC
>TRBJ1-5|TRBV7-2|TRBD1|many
CASSLARGGNQPQHF
TGTGCCAGCAGCTTAGCCAGGGGGGGCAATCAGCCCCAGCATTTT
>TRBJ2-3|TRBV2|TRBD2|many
CALRLAGAADTQYF
TGTGCCCTCCGCCTAGCGGGGGCCGCGGATACGCAGTATTTT
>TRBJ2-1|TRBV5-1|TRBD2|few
CASSWTSAYRDEQFF
TGCGCCAGCAGTTGGACTAGCGCCTATCGCGATGAGCAGTTCTTC
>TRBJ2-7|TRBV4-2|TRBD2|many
CASSQVTSAKQYF
TGTGCCAGCAGCCAAGTGACTAGCGCTAAGCAGTACTTC
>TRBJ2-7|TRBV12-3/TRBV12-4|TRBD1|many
CASSLGWQGANEQYF
TGTGCCAGCAGTTTGGGTTGGCAGGGGGCTAACGAGCAGTACTTC
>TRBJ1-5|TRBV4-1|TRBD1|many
CASSQDWADRGERPQHF
TGCGCCAGCAGCCAAGATTGGGCCGACAGGGGAGAACGGCCCCAGCATTTT
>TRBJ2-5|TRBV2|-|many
CASSEETQYF
TGTGCCAGCAGTGAAGAGACCCAGTACTTC
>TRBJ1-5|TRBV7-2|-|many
CASSLAPGNHQPQHF
TGTGCCAGCAGCTTAGCACCAGGGAACCATCAGCCCCAGCATTTT
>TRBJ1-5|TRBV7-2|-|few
CASSLMGRGNQPQHF
TGTGCCAGCAGCTTGATGGGTCGGGGCAATCAGCCCCAGCATTTT
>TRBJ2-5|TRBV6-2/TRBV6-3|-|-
CASKEEGDLRETQYF
TGTGCCAGCAAAGAAGAAGGAGATCTTCGGGAGACCCAGTACTTC
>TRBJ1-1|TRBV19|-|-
CASHPSGGRMNTEAFF
TGTGCCAGCCATCCCTCGGGTGGGAGGATGAACACTGAAGCTTTCTTT
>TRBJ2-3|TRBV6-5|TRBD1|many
CASSYSGTGNTQYF
TGTGCCAGCAGTTACTCGGGGACAGGGAACACGCAGTATTTT
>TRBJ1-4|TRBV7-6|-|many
CASSLAAGINEKLFF
TGTGCCAGCAGCTTAGCAGCAGGGATTAATGAAAAACTGTTTTTT
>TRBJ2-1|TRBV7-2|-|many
CASSLSPDVDEQFF
TGTGCCAGCAGCCTCTCCCCCGACGTCGATGAGCAGTTCTTC
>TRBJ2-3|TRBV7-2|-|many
CASSFGRATGADTQYF
TGTGCCAGCAGCTTCGGGCGGGCCACTGGGGCAGATACGCAGTATTTT
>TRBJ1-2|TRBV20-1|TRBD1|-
CSARYYDRGSGYTF
TGCAGTGCTAGGTACTATGACAGGGGGAGTGGCTACACCTTC
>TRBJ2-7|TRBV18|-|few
CASSPPKLANDHEQYF
TGTGCCAGCTCACCACCAAAACTAGCAAACGACCACGAGCAGTACTTC
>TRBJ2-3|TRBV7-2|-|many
CASSLKGTDTQYF
TGTGCCAGCAGCTTAAAAGGGACGGATACGCAGTATTTT
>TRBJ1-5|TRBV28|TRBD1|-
CASSTGVRYSNQPQHF
TGTGCCAGCAGTACAGGGGTCCGCTATAGCAATCAGCCCCAGCATTTT
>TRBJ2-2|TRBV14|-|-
CASSQEWGPINTGELFF
TGTGCCAGCAGCCAAGAGTGGGGACCGATAAACACCGGGGAGCTGTTTTTT
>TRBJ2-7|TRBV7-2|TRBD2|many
CASSRGAYEQYF
TGTGCCAGCAGCCGGGGGGCCTACGAGCAGTACTTC
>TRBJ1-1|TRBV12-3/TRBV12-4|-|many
CASSFGGVYTEAFF
TGTGCCAGCAGTTTTGGAGGAGTTTACACTGAAGCTTTCTTT
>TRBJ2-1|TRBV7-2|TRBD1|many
CASSKGTGGMNEQFF
TGTGCCAGCAGCAAGGGGACAGGGGGCATGAATGAGCAGTTCTTC
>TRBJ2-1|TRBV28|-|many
CASPSANEQFF
TGTGCCAGTCCCTCGGCAAATGAGCAGTTCTTC
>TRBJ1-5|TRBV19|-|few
CASRETGYSNQPQHF
TGTGCCAGTAGAGAGACAGGCTATAGCAATCAGCCCCAGCATTTT
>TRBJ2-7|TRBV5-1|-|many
CASSKEGLEQYF
TGCGCCAGCAGCAAAGAGGGGCTCGAGCAGTACTTC
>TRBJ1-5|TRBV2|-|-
CASSEAEIKSRPQHF
TGTGCCAGCAGTGAAGCAGAAATAAAGTCGCGGCCCCAGCATTTT
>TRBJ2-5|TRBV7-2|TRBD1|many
CASSFDRGGETQYF
TGTGCCAGCAGCTTCGACAGGGGAGGAGAGACCCAGTACTTC
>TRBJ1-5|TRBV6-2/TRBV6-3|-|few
CASSYSSGPFEPQHF
TGTGCCAGCAGTTACTCATCAGGACCCTTTGAGCCCCAGCATTTT
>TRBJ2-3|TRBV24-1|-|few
CATSDSTRTADTQYF
TGTGCCACCAGTGATTCAACCAGGACGGCAGATACGCAGTATTTT
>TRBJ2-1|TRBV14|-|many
CASSQDPGDSYNEQFF
TGTGCCAGCAGCCAAGATCCCGGTGATAGTTACAATGAGCAGTTCTTC
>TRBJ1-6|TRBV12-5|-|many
CASGFRPPRTAQEGSYNSPLHF
TGTGCTAGTGGTTTCCGCCCCCCCCGGACAGCCCAGGAAGGGTCCTATAATTCACCCCTCCACTTT